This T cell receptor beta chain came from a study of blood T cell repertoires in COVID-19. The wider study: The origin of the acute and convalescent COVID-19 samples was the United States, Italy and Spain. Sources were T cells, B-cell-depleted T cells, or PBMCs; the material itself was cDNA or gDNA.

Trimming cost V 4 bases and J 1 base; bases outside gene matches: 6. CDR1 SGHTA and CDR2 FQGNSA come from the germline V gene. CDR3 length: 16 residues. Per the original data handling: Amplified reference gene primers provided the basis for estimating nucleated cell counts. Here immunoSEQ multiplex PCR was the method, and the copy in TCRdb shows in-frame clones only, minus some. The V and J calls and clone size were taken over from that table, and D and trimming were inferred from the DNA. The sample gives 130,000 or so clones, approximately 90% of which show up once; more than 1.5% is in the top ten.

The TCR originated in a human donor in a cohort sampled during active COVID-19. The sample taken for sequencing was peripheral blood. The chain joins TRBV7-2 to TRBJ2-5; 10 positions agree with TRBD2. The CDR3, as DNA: TGTGCCAGCAGCTCGATGACTAGCGGGCCCCAAGAGACCCAGTACTTC. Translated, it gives CASSSMTSGPQETQYF.